These 25 T cell receptor beta chains were sequenced from one sample in a study of cytomegalovirus exposure and HLA in healthy donors. The PCR was carried out with 60 Vbeta primers and 13 Jbeta primers. Libraries were prepared by immunoSEQ multiplex PCR; TCRdb keeps only in-frame clonotypes and omits some of them. The sample has some 180,000 clones; 79% are singletons. The sample taken for sequencing was PBMCs. The receptors were gathered from a young woman in good health and CMV-seropositive.

The CDR3 region is CAWSQGAVYEQYF. CDR3 nucleotide sequence: TGTGCCTGGTCTCAGGGGGCTGTGTACGAGCAGTACTTC. The rearrangement links TRBV30 to TRBJ2-7; 8 bases are shared with TRBD1. Germline CDR1 is GTSNPN and CDR2 is SVGIG (reference sequence). This CDR3 comprises 13 residues. V lost 5 bases and J lost 4; bases outside the gene matches: 7.

On this clone: Other DNA sequences in the same sample also yield this CDR3. The rearrangement uses TRBV25-1 and TRBJ1-2; no clear D. Germline assignment: CDR1 MGHDK and CDR2 SYGVNS. This CDR3 region has 11 residues. With 4 bases removed from V and 5 bases from J, the gap between germline ends came to 5 bases. The CDR3 sequence is CASSAGYGYTF. The CDR3, as DNA: TGTGCCAGCAGTGCGGGGTATGGCTACACCTTC.

The gene calls are TRBV5-1 and TRBJ1-4; D gene ambiguous. V was cut by 2 bases and J by 15 bases, with 23 bases left in between. Germline lookup yields CDR1 SGHRS and CDR2 YFSETQ. This CDR3 comprises 15 residues. The DNA of the CDR3 is TGCGCCAGCAGCTTATCTTCGGGTTTTGAACCGGAATTGTTTTTT. Its translation is CASSLSSGFEPELFF.

CDR3 sequence reads: CSVDPGTFNYGYTF. In nucleotides, the CDR3 is TGCAGCGTTGATCCCGGGACTTTTAACTATGGCTACACCTTC. This chain uses TRBV29-1 with TRBJ1-2, with a possible D match to TRBD1 (5 bases). Trimming left V 3 bases short and J 1 base short, with 12 bases between. Per germline, CDR1 SQVTM and CDR2 ANQGSEA. The CDR3 extends over 14 amino acids.

The rearrangement uses TRBV10-1 and TRBJ2-1; 10 bases match TRBD2. With V trimmed by 2 bases and J by 6 bases, 10 bases remained unmatched. The CDR3 totals 17 residues. Germline lookup yields CDR1 WNHNN and CDR2 SYGVQD (reference sequence). The CDR3 nucleotides read TGCGCCAGCAGTGAGGCGAAGTGGACTAGCGGAGCCAATGAGCAGTTCTTC. Protein sequence: CASSEAKWTSGANEQFF.

The chain uses TRBV7-2 and TRBJ2-3; 7 bases are shared with TRBD2. The CDR3 runs to 15 residues. With V trimmed by 6 bases and J by 6 bases, 12 bases remained unmatched. Germline CDR1 and CDR2: SGHTA and FQGNSA. The CDR3 region has the DNA TGTGCCAGCAGGCCCGGGACTACTACTCCTGATACGCAGTATTTT. Residues: CASRPGTTTPDTQYF. Full variable domain (rest looked up from reference TRBV7-2 and TRBJ2-3): GAGVSQSPSNKVTEKGKDVELRCDPISGHTALYWYRQSLGQGLEFLIYFQGNSAPDKSGLPSDRFSAERTGGSVSTLTIQRTQQEDSAVYLCASRPGTTTPDTQYFGPGTRLTVL.

This chain joins TRBV7-9 and TRBJ2-1; perhaps TRBD1 as D (6 bases). Trimming pared 5 bases from V and 0 bases from J, leaving 17 bases between. This CDR3 spans 17 amino acids. Germline-derived CDR1 and CDR2 are SEHNR and FQNEAQ (reference sequence). The CDR3 here is CASSDPSTGSSYNEQFF. The CDR3 DNA reads TGTGCCAGCAGCGACCCGTCCACAGGGAGCTCCTACAATGAGCAGTTCTTC.

This clone turned up a few times. The J gene is TRBJ1-1, the V gene TRBV11-2, with a possible D match to TRBD1 (5 bases). Per the germline V gene, CDR1 is SGHAT and CDR2 is FQNNGV. CDR3 length: 15 amino acids. The V and J ends lost 2 bases and 1 base respectively, with 11 bases between them. Written as DNA, the CDR3 is TGTGCCAGCAGCTTACAATGGCAGGGGAACACTGAAGCTTTCTTT. Residues: CASSLQWQGNTEAFF.

This rearrangement joins TRBV4-1 to TRBJ1-2; a weak D match, TRBD1 (6 bases). The CDR3 is 15 residues long. Trimming removed 6 bases at V and 3 bases at J, with 17 bases between. Germline CDR1 MGHRA, CDR2 YSYEKL. CDR3 residues: CASRGGSGAYYGYTF. As DNA, the CDR3 is TGCGCCAGCAGGGGGGGGTCGGGGGCTTACTATGGCTACACCTTC.

The chain employs TRBV11-2 and TRBJ2-7; a weak D match, TRBD2 (6 bases). Germline V gene lookup returns CDR1 SGHAT and CDR2 FQNNGV. The CDR3 extends over 13 amino acids. V was pared by 1 base and J by 2 bases, with 6 bases between. In nucleotides, the CDR3 is TGTGCCAGCAGCTTAGTAGCGGCCTACGAGCAGTACTTC. Translating gives CASSLVAAYEQYF. The full variable domain, rest sourced from reference TRBV11-2 and TRBJ2-7, is EAGVAQSPRYKIIEKRQSVAFWCNPISGHATLYWYQQILGQGPKLLIQFQNNGVVDDSQLPKDRFSAERLKGVDSTLKIQPAKLEDSAVYLCASSLVAAYEQYFGPGTRLTVT.

The chain joins TRBV18 to TRBJ1-5; 9 bases are a match to TRBD1. V trimming: 3 bases; J trimming: 4 bases; junction bases outside the gene matches: 10. The CDR3 has 17 amino acids. Germline V gives CDR1 KGHSH, CDR2 LQKENI. The CDR3 region has the DNA TGTGCCAGCTCACCTAGAATGACAGGGGGAGAGAATCAGCCCCAGCATTTT. It yields the protein CASSPRMTGGENQPQHF. The entire variable domain, with the rest obtained from reference TRBV18 and TRBJ1-5, is as follows: NAGVMQNPRHLVRRRGQEARLRCSPMKGHSHVYWYRQLPEEGLKFMVYLQKENIIDESGMPKERFSAEFPKEGPSILRIQQVVRGDSAAYFCASSPRMTGGENQPQHFGDGTRLSIL.

This chain connects TRBV4-1 to TRBJ2-3; 12 positions agree with TRBD2. This CDR3 has 16 residues. Germline loops: CDR1 MGHRA, CDR2 YSYEKL. V lost 6 bases, J lost 4 bases, and 8 bases stayed unmatched. The CDR3 coding sequence is TGCGCCAGCAGTCGCTTCGGACTAGCGGGGTCAGATACGCAGTATTTT. It yields the protein CASSRFGLAGSDTQYF.

The rearrangement uses TRBV5-6 and TRBJ1-1, with D perhaps matching TRBD1 (6 bases). V shed 2 bases and J shed 5 bases, with 13 bases lying between them. The CDR3 is 14 residues long. Germline assignment: CDR1 SGHDT and CDR2 YYEEEE. The CDR3 loop reads CASSFGGRGTEAFF. The CDR3 region has the DNA TGTGCCAGCAGCTTTGGTGGCAGGGGAACTGAAGCTTTCTTT.

The gene calls are TRBV10-2 and TRBJ2-3; no clear D. The CDR3 has 14 residues. With 9 bases removed from V and 2 bases from J, the gap between germline ends came to 15 bases. Germline assignment: CDR1 WSHSY and CDR2 SAAADI. The CDR3 spells CASTPLASTDTQYF. CDR3 DNA: TGCGCCAGTACCCCGTTGGCTTCCACAGATACGCAGTATTTT.

V gene TRBV4-1 combines with J gene TRBJ2-1; the match to TRBD2 covers 12 bases. The CDR3 consists of 18 residues. Germline V gene sequence: CDR1 MGHRA, CDR2 YSYEKL. With V trimmed by 6 bases and J by 4 bases, 13 bases remained unmatched. CDR3 residues: CASREGPGLAGSYNEQFF. In DNA form, the CDR3 reads TGCGCCAGCAGAGAAGGCCCGGGACTAGCGGGTTCTTACAATGAGCAGTTCTTC.

This clone showed up just a few times. J is TRBJ2-5 and V is TRBV2; tentative D call: TRBD1 (6 bases). The germline V gene encodes CDR1 SNHLY and CDR2 FYNNEI. The CDR3 length is 14 residues. The V gene lost 2 bases and the J gene lost 4 bases, with 11 bases spanning the gap. The CDR3 protein is CASSEIRGGETQYF. DNA of the CDR3: TGTGCCAGCAGTGAAATCAGGGGCGGAGAGACCCAGTACTTC.

This clone was counted a single time. The CDR3 loop is CASSFGDTLNEQFF. The DNA of the CDR3 is TGTGCCAGCAGCTTTGGGGACACCTTGAATGAGCAGTTCTTC. The chain links TRBV7-8 to TRBJ2-1; a possible D gene is TRBD1 (6 bases). This CDR3 region has 14 residues. Looked up from germline, CDR1 is SGHVS and CDR2 is FQNEAQ. The V and J ends lost 3 bases and 7 bases respectively, with 13 bases between them.

The J gene is TRBJ2-1, the V gene TRBV7-2; 8 bases line up with TRBD2. The CDR3 spans 17 residues. J gave up 6 bases and V 2 bases, and 12 bases lay outside the gene matches. Per the germline V gene, CDR1 is SGHTA and CDR2 is FQGNSA. CDR3 residues: CASSLLGGISGINEQFF. CDR3 DNA: TGTGCCAGCAGCTTATTGGGTGGGATTAGCGGGATCAATGAGCAGTTCTTC.

In nucleotides, the CDR3 is TGTGCCACCCAGCGGCAGCGGAACTACGAGCAGTACTTC. Encoded protein: CATQRQRNYEQYF. J is TRBJ2-7 and V is TRBV2, with D perhaps TRBD2 (5 bases). Deletions cut 10 bases from V and 3 bases from J, with 16 bases between. This CDR3 is built from 13 residues. Germline V CDR1 and CDR2: SNHLY, FYNNEI.

The count of this clone is one. V usage is TRBV27 and J usage is TRBJ1-1; D call uncertain. Trimming cost V 2 bases and J 0 bases, with 7 bases left between them. Germline values: CDR1 MNHEY, CDR2 SMNVEV (reference sequence). CDR3 length equals 14 residues. CDR3 in DNA: TGTGCCAGCAGTTTAGCAGGAATGAACACTGAAGCTTTCTTT. It translates to CASSLAGMNTEAFF.

As to this clone: At one end the junction does not follow the germline gene, possibly because of a read error. The rearrangement joins TRBV11-3 to TRBJ2-2; 12 positions agree with TRBD2. The CDR3 has 20 amino acids. Germline assignment: CDR1 SGHNT and CDR2 YENEEA. The CDR3 is CASSFLLGTSGPYLTEELFF. The CDR3 bases are TGTGCCAGCAGCTTCCTCCTCGGGACTAGCGGGCCCTACTTGACCGAGGAGCTGTTTTTT.

In its sample, this clone was seen a few times. J is TRBJ2-7 and V is TRBV4-3; TRBD1 aligns across 8 bases. The trim removed 0 bases at V and 3 bases at J, leaving 4 bases unmatched. The CDR3 totals 15 residues. Germline loops: CDR1 LGHNA, CDR2 YSLEER. The CDR3 sequence is CASSQDGQGDYEQYF. For the CDR3, the DNA is TGCGCCAGCAGCCAAGATGGACAGGGCGACTACGAGCAGTACTTC.

V and J are TRBV9 and TRBJ2-2; 12 bases align to TRBD2. Germline CDR1 and CDR2: SGDLS and YYNGEE. With V trimmed by 3 bases and J by 0 bases, 3 bases remained unmatched. There are 17 residues in the CDR3. The CDR3 sequence: CASSARLAGANTGELFF. CDR3 coding DNA: TGTGCCAGCAGCGCCCGACTAGCGGGGGCGAACACCGGGGAGCTGTTTTTT.

The chain uses TRBV10-1 and TRBJ2-7; 8 bases line up with TRBD1. The CDR3 has 13 amino acids. V gave up 5 bases and J gave up 9 bases; unmatched junction bases: 9. Germline values: CDR1 WNHNN, CDR2 SYGVQD (reference sequence). The CDR3 region is CASSQRDRQRQYF. The CDR3 DNA sequence: TGCGCCAGCAGTCAGAGGGACAGGCAGAGGCAGTACTTC.

As DNA, the CDR3 is TGTGCCAGCCCGGGCAATCAGCCCCAGCATTTT. As protein: CASPGNQPQHF. V usage is TRBV7-9 and J usage is TRBJ1-5; D unresolved. The germline V gene encodes CDR1 SEHNR and CDR2 FQNEAQ (reference sequence). Trimming stripped 8 bases from V and 2 bases from J, with 4 bases between. CDR3 length: 11 amino acids.